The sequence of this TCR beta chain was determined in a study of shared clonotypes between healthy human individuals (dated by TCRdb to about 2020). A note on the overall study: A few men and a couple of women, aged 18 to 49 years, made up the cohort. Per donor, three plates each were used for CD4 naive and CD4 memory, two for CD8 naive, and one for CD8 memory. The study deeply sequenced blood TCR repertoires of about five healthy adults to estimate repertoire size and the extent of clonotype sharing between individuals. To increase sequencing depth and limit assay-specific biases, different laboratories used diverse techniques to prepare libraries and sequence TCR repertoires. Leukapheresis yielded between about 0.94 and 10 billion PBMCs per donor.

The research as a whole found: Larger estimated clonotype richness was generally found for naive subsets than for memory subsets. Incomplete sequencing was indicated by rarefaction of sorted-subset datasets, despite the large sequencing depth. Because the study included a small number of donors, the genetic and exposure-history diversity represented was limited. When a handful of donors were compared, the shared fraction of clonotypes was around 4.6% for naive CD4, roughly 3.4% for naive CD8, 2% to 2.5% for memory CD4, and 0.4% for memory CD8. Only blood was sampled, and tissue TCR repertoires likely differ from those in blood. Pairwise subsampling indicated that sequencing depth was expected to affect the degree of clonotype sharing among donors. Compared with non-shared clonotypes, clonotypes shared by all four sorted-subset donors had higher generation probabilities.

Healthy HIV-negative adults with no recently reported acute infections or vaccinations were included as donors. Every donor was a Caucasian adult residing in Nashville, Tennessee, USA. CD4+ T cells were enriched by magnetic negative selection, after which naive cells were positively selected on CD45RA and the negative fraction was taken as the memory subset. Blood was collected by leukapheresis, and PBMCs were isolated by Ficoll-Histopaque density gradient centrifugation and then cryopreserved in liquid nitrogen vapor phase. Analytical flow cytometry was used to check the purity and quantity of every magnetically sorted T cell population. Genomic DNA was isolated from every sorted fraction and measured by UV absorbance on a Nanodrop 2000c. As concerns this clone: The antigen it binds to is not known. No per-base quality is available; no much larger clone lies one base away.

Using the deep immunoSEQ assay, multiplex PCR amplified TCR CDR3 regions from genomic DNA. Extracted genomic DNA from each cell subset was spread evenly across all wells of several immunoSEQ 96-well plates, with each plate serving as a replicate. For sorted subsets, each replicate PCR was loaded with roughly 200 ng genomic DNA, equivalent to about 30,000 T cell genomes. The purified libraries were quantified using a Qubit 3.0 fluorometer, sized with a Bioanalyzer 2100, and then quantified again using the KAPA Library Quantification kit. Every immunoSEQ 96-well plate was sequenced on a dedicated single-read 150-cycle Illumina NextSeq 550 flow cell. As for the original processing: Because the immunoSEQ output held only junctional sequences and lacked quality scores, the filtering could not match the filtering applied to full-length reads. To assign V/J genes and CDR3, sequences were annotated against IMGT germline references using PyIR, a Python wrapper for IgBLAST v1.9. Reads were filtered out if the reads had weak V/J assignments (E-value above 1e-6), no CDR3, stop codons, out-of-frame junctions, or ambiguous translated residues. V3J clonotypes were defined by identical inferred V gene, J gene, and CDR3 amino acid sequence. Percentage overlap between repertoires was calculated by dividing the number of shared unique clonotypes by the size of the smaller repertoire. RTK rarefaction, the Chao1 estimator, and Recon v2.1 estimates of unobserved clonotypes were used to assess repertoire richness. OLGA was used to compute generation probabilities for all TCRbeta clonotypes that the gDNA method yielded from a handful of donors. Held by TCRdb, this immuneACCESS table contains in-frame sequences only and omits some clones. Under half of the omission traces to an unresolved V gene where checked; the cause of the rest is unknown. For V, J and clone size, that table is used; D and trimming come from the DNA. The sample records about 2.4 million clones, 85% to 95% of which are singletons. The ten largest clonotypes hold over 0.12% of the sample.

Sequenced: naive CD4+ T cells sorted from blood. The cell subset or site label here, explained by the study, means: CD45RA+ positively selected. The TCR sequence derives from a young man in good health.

The nucleotides are TGTGCCAGCATCCAGGGGGGACCGAACACTGAAGCTTTCTTT. Translated, it gives CASIQGGPNTEAFF. The sequence is built from TRBV25-1 and TRBJ1-1, with 7 middle bases fitting TRBD1. Per the germline V gene, MGHDK is the CDR1 and SYGVNS is the CDR2. Trimming removed 7 bases from V and 1 base from J; the gene matches leave 6 bases unexplained. The CDR3 starts with the cysteine, ends with the phenylalanine, and has 14 residues. The sequence is cut down to CDR3 DNA, 42 bases in frame from base 1.